This is a list of T cell receptor beta chains from one sample in a study of T cell repertoires in aging, cancer and after chemotherapy. TCRdb re-derived calls from the multiplex PCR reads in MiXCR, one entry per CDR3 protein. The data hold about 11,000 distinct CDR3 sequences, with just under 30% observed a single time. The sequencing input was blood. These receptors were taken from a human donor in good health. CDR3s include the opening cysteine and the closing phenylalanine or tryptophan. A D gene is named only where the DNA matches it firmly. Clone size is shown for a subset of rows, as once, few, many or a class of expanded clone.

cdr3_nt cdr3_aa d_call v_call clone_size cdr3_length j_call
TGTGCCAGCAGGTACAGGGGGGCTAGAGGCTACACCTTC CASRYRGARGYTF TRBD1 TRBV28 few 13 TRBJ1-2
TGTGCCAGCAGCTCCGATTCCGGCCGAGCGGGTACGCAGTATTTT CASSSDSGRAGTQYF NA TRBV7-3 few 15 TRBJ2-3
TGTGCCAGCAGTTTGCGGGGGGCAGGCACAGATACGCAGTATTTT CASSLRGAGTDTQYF TRBD2 TRBV28 NA 15 TRBJ2-3
TGCAGTGCTGACATTACGAACACCGGGGAGCTGTTTTTT CSADITNTGELFF NA TRBV20-1 medium-sized 13 TRBJ2-2
TGCGCCAGCAGTGCGAGCTCTGGGGCCAACGTCCTGACTTTC CASSASSGANVLTF NA TRBV10-2 NA 14 TRBJ2-6
TGCAGTGCTAGGGCTAGCGGGGGTCCCTACAATGAGCAGTTCTTC CSARASGGPYNEQFF TRBD2 TRBV20-1 few 15 TRBJ2-1
TGCAGTGCATCGCCGACAGGCTACTACGAGCAGTACTTC CSASPTGYYEQYF NA TRBV20-1 few 13 TRBJ2-7
TGTGCCAGCAGTGACTCGACAGGGGGCTACAATGAGCAGTTCTTC CASSDSTGGYNEQFF TRBD1 TRBV6-4 NA 15 TRBJ2-1
TGTGCCAGTAGTATGGTCCTGGGACCCAGGGAAACTAATGAAAAACTGTTTTTT CASSMVLGPRETNEKLFF NA TRBV19 few 18 TRBJ1-4
TGTGCCATCAGTGAGTCGGGTCAGGGGGAGCTGTTTTTT CAISESGQGELFF NA TRBV10-3 few 13 TRBJ2-2
TGTGCCAGTAGTCCAAGACTAACCCCCCGTACAGGGGTAAACTATGGCTACACCTTC CASSPRLTPRTGVNYGYTF TRBD1 TRBV19 few 19 TRBJ1-2
TGTGCCAGTACTAAGGGATCGACTGGAAACACCATATATTTT CASTKGSTGNTIYF NA TRBV19 medium-sized 14 TRBJ1-3
TGTGCCTGGACCGGAGACCCTAAGTCCTACGAGCAGTACTTC CAWTGDPKSYEQYF NA TRBV30 few 14 TRBJ2-7
TGTGCCAGCAGGCTAGCGGGAGGGTGGGCCCAGACTGTGGAGACCCAGTACTTC CASRLAGGWAQTVETQYF TRBD2 TRBV7-2 NA 18 TRBJ2-5
TGTGCCAGCAAGAACGCCGACAAGGGAGTGGAGACCCAGTACTTC CASKNADKGVETQYF NA TRBV12-3/TRBV12-4 NA 15 TRBJ2-5
TGTGCCAGCATAAGCAGGGACAAGAACACTGAAGCTTTCTTT CASISRDKNTEAFF NA TRBV6-5 few 14 TRBJ1-1
TGTGCCTGGAATCGGGACACCAGCACAGATACGCAGTATTTT CAWNRDTSTDTQYF NA TRBV30 few 14 TRBJ2-3
TGTGCCTGGACATTCCCAAGCTCCTATAATTCACCCCTCCACTTT CAWTFPSSYNSPLHF NA TRBV30 few 15 TRBJ1-6
TGTGCCAGCAGCTTAGCCCTCAATCAGCCCCAGCATTTT CASSLALNQPQHF NA TRBV7-6 medium-sized 13 TRBJ1-5
TGCGCCAGCGGGAGGACCGGGGAGCTGTTTTTT CASGRTGELFF NA TRBV5-1 NA 11 TRBJ2-2
TGTGCCAGCAGTCACCCGGACGGGAGAGGGGAGACCCAGTACTTC CASSHPDGRGETQYF NA TRBV6-6 NA 15 TRBJ2-5
TGTGCCACCACCTCGGGCAAAGGCTCTAACTATGGCTACACCTTC CATTSGKGSNYGYTF NA TRBV24-1 NA 15 TRBJ1-2
TGTGCCAGCAGTTCCCGGACAGATGATGGCTACACCTTC CASSSRTDDGYTF NA TRBV6-5 NA 13 TRBJ1-2
TGCAGTGCTCTAAGGGACAGGGGTGAGACCCAGTACTTC CSALRDRGETQYF TRBD1 TRBV20-1 few 13 TRBJ2-5
TGTGCCAGCAGTTTAACACTTCAGGGAAGCTCTGGAAACACCATATATTTT CASSLTLQGSSGNTIYF NA TRBV28 NA 17 TRBJ1-3
TGTGCCACCAGCAGTGACTTGACAGTTAACTATGGCTACACCTTC CATSSDLTVNYGYTF NA TRBV15 medium-sized 15 TRBJ1-2
TGTGCCTGGAGAGGGGGGCCTTACAATGAGCAGTTCTTC CAWRGGPYNEQFF NA TRBV30 NA 13 TRBJ2-1
TGCAGCGTCGGGGACAGGGGTTATCAGCCCCAGCATTTT CSVGDRGYQPQHF TRBD1 TRBV29-1 medium-sized 13 TRBJ1-5
TGTGCCAGCAGCTCAAAGGCGGGGGGGGCGGGTGGCTACACCTTC CASSSKAGGAGGYTF NA TRBV7-2 NA 15 TRBJ1-2
TGCAGTGGAGCTAGCGGGACAGGGTACGGCTACACCTTC CSGASGTGYGYTF TRBD1 TRBV20-1 medium-sized 13 TRBJ1-2
TGTGCCTGGAGTGACGGGAGGCACAATGAGCAGTTCTTC CAWSDGRHNEQFF TRBD2 TRBV30 medium-sized 13 TRBJ2-1
TGTGCCAACGGGTTCCCGTCAAGGGGGGGGGCCGGGGATACGCAGTATTTT CANGFPSRGGAGDTQYF NA TRBV6-1 NA 17 TRBJ2-3
TGTGCCAGCAGCGTTGAACTACAGGGGGGATGGACTGAAGCTTTCTTT CASSVELQGGWTEAFF TRBD1 TRBV6-1 NA 16 TRBJ1-1
TGCGCCAGCGGCTCGGAGGCCGGGAAACTGTTTTTT CASGSEAGKLFF NA TRBV5-1 NA 12 TRBJ1-4
TGTGCCAGCAGTTTAAGGAGAGGGGGCTCGGCCCTACCTGAAGCTTTCTTT CASSLRRGGSALPEAFF TRBD1 TRBV28 few 17 TRBJ1-1
TGTGCCAGCTCACCACTCCTACGGGGGGGCCCCTTCCTCTCTGGGGCCAACGTCCTGACTTTC CASSPLLRGGPFLSGANVLTF TRBD2 TRBV18 few 21 TRBJ2-6
TGCGCCAGCAGCTTGGCAGGAATCGATCAGCCCCAGCATTTT CASSLAGIDQPQHF NA TRBV5-1 NA 14 TRBJ1-5
TGTGCCAGTAGAAACTCGAGGGCGAACACTGAAGCTTTCTTT CASRNSRANTEAFF NA TRBV19 few 14 TRBJ1-1
TGTGCCAGCAGCTGGGCCTTCCGGGACAGGTCCTCCTACGAGCAGTACTTC CASSWAFRDRSSYEQYF TRBD1 TRBV7-2 NA 17 TRBJ2-7
TGTGCCAGCAGCCTCGACAGGGCTGGGGCCAACGTCCTGACTTTC CASSLDRAGANVLTF TRBD1 TRBV12-3/TRBV12-4 NA 15 TRBJ2-6
TGTGCCAGCAGTCCTAGCGGGACCCTAACGGAGACCCAGTACTTC CASSPSGTLTETQYF TRBD2 TRBV28 few 15 TRBJ2-5
TGCAGTGCGTACGGGGCGGATACGCAGTATTTT CSAYGADTQYF NA TRBV20-1 few 11 TRBJ2-3
TGTGCCATCAGTGGCGTCCCGCGGGAGTTTAAAAGTGAAACAGATACGCAGTATTTT CAISGVPREFKSETDTQYF TRBD2 TRBV10-3 once 19 TRBJ2-3
TGTGCCAGAGCCAACCAGGGGGCTTTCGAGCAGTACTTC CARANQGAFEQYF TRBD1 TRBV6-5 NA 13 TRBJ2-7
TGTGCCAGCAGCCTCCGCCCGGGGGATGAAGGACGGGAGACCCAGTACTTC CASSLRPGDEGRETQYF NA TRBV11-2 NA 17 TRBJ2-5
TGTGCCAGCAGCCAAGATCTGACAGTTAATTCACCCCTCCACTTT CASSQDLTVNSPLHF NA TRBV14 NA 15 TRBJ1-6
TGTGCCAGCAGTTTATTCACCTCCTACGAGCAGTACTTC CASSLFTSYEQYF NA TRBV28 few 13 TRBJ2-7
TGTGCCAGCGTATTGGGGGTGGGAAGGAGGAACACTGAAGCTTTCTTT CASVLGVGRRNTEAFF NA TRBV6-2/TRBV6-3 few 16 TRBJ1-1
TGTGCCAGTAGCGTAATCAATGAGCAGTTCTTC CASSVINEQFF NA TRBV19 NA 11 TRBJ2-1
TGCAGTGCTACACCCCCCACAGGGAACACTGAAGCTTTCTTT CSATPPTGNTEAFF NA TRBV20-1 NA 14 TRBJ1-1